These T cell receptor beta chains were read from a single sample in a study of T cells in Graves' hyperthyroidism and ophthalmopathy. TCRdb re-called the multiplex PCR reads through MiXCR, storing one row per CDR3 protein. Of around 340,000 distinct CDR3 sequences listed, under 25% are singletons. Sample: blood. These receptors were taken from a woman between 50 and 59 years old with Graves' hyperthyroidism. Each CDR3 is given without its conserved first and last residue. Size tells how often a clone was seen (once, few, many) or the class of an expanded clone, and some rows leave it out.

v_gene: TRBV7-9
abundance: few
CDR3aa: ASSLTLYEQY

v_gene: TRBV27
abundance: .
CDR3aa: ASSLAGAEQY

v_gene: TRBV30
abundance: many
CDR3aa: AGNGPSNTGELF

v_gene: TRBV19
abundance: .
CDR3aa: ASSIDIRGPQPQH

v_gene: TRBV3-1
abundance: many
CDR3aa: ASSQERTGLDNEQF

v_gene: TRBV30
abundance: .
CDR3aa: ALRDRGTDTQY

v_gene: TRBV6-5
abundance: .
CDR3aa: ASSYWHEGGGNTIY

v_gene: TRBV20-1
abundance: .
CDR3aa: SARGGSTGMNYGYT

v_gene: TRBV6-1
abundance: many
CDR3aa: ASSEAGAAYEQY

v_gene: TRBV18
abundance: many
CDR3aa: ASSAGQVPIGKLF

v_gene: TRBV3-1
abundance: many
CDR3aa: ASSHGLAGIGETQY

v_gene: TRBV5-4
abundance: .
CDR3aa: ASSLDGAFYEQY

v_gene: TRBV27
abundance: many
CDR3aa: ASSSGGTYGDEQF

v_gene: TRBV20-1
abundance: .
CDR3aa: SARGSRIYTEAF

v_gene: TRBV27
abundance: many
CDR3aa: ASSLMGARYEQY

v_gene: TRBV6-5
abundance: many
CDR3aa: ASSYGGGPLDTQY

v_gene: TRBV12-3/TRBV12-4
abundance: many
CDR3aa: ASTLSTGGILLVEKLF

v_gene: TRBV12-3/TRBV12-4
abundance: many
CDR3aa: ASSFRGAGVQPQH

v_gene: TRBV5-1
abundance: few
CDR3aa: ASSSGLAGRLRTQY

v_gene: TRBV12-3/TRBV12-4
abundance: .
CDR3aa: ASSTGVVLTETQY

v_gene: TRBV5-6
abundance: few
CDR3aa: ASSLEGMYNSPLH

v_gene: TRBV7-9
abundance: many
CDR3aa: ASSPRLAEGNIQY

v_gene: TRBV5-1
abundance: many
CDR3aa: ASSETGHEYGYT

v_gene: TRBV7-6
abundance: .
CDR3aa: ASSPRRQGWTEAF

v_gene: TRBV5-1
abundance: many
CDR3aa: ASSSRGDYGYT

v_gene: TRBV20-1
abundance: many
CDR3aa: SARTSGRKADTQY

v_gene: TRBV12-3/TRBV12-4
abundance: many
CDR3aa: ASSPRAQGGRYT

v_gene: TRBV9
abundance: many
CDR3aa: ASSQEGSGGIYNEQF

v_gene: TRBV6-1
abundance: .
CDR3aa: ASSGQASGANVLT

v_gene: TRBV2
abundance: many
CDR3aa: ASRTGTGGPYEQY

v_gene: TRBV7-2
abundance: many
CDR3aa: ASSSGALSTDTQY

v_gene: TRBV15
abundance: .
CDR3aa: ATSRDLTGYTYEQY

v_gene: TRBV2
abundance: many
CDR3aa: ASSSTTSGGNTGELF

v_gene: TRBV20-1
abundance: few
CDR3aa: SASGHGGLGEKLF

v_gene: TRBV7-9
abundance: .
CDR3aa: ASSLVRDPNTQY

v_gene: TRBV13
abundance: .
CDR3aa: ASSLARSSEQY

v_gene: TRBV19
abundance: many
CDR3aa: ASSIDRPPVGSVSNEQF

v_gene: TRBV3-1
abundance: many
CDR3aa: ATTRQGEAF

v_gene: TRBV20-1
abundance: many
CDR3aa: SATPRTTHYTDTQY

v_gene: TRBV30
abundance: many
CDR3aa: AWSVHWPGANTGELF